This paragraph reports one T cell receptor beta chain. This clone has just one count. Its cognate antigen has yet to be identified. No base-level quality is on record; no much larger clone is a single base apart. This record comes from a study of immune evolution from preneoplasia to lung adenocarcinoma (dated by TCRdb to 2020 to 2023). About the full investigation: Immune contexture across lung adenocarcinoma precursors and invasive adenocarcinoma was profiled using immune gene expression, TCR sequencing and multiplex immunofluorescence. Resected precursor lesions (AAH, AIS, MIA) and invasive adenocarcinomas were each compared against paired morphologically normal lung tissue. The sample size was set by how many specimens were available, not by a prior power calculation. The immune data were integrated with whole exome sequencing and methylation data obtained from the same cohort of nodules. The overall cohort comprised approximately 53 patients with pulmonary nodules who underwent surgical resection. TCR sequencing data were obtained from under 55 patients. It was reported in the study that 100 or so samples were used for TCR sequencing. POLYSOLVER was used to infer Class I HLA alleles from exome data, while LOHHLA was used to detect allele-specific HLA loss.

Resection was performed on patients in Japan or China between the mid-2010s and the late 2010s. The histologic diagnosis of each case was independently confirmed on H&E slides by two lung cancer pathologists. FFPE tissue was used for DNA isolation with the AllPrep DNA/RNA FFPE Kit. The immunoSEQ hsTCRbeta Kit was used to sequence TCR beta CDR3 regions from DNA. The authors processed their data as follows. The ImmunoSEQ Analyzer was used to analyse the TCR sequencing data. T cell clonality was defined as 1 minus Pielou's evenness computed on productive rearrangements. To measure T cell diversity, the inverse Simpson index was applied to productive templates. T cell density was defined as TCR beta template counts normalized to usable DNA, with usable DNA estimated by amplifying and sequencing housekeeping genes. TCR metrics were compared across histologic stages using two-sided Kruskal-Wallis tests. The table was pulled from immuneACCESS by TCRdb, which kept in-frame rearrangements only. Such tables lose some clones; where checked, under half of the loss comes from unresolved V genes, and the rest has no known cause. D and trimming come from the DNA, and the V and J calls and clone size come from that table. This sample has under 3,000 clones in its table, and approximately 40% of those were observed once. Roughly 20% of the sample goes to the ten largest clones.

Results the study describes overall, beyond this receptor: The findings reflected association rather than direct causation, and larger cohorts with long-term follow-up and longitudinal biopsies were considered necessary. Because all patients were from Japan and China, applicability to Western populations was uncertain. Normal lung had the highest top T cell clone frequencies, which appeared to decline progressively from AAH through AIS, MIA and invasive adenocarcinoma. Clonality was highest in normal lung, while later-stage lesions appeared to have lower clonality but higher T cell density and diversity.

The germline V gene gives CDR1 as SGHDN and CDR2 as FVKESK. A distance of 9 bases separates the germline ends of V and J, which lose 1 base and 2 bases respectively. The CDR3 sequence holds 15 residues, the cysteine and phenylalanine included. CDR3 DNA only is kept here, 45 bases in frame from base 1. This TCR was recovered from a person aged 60-80 years with lung adenocarcinoma. The sequenced sample consisted of FFPE adjacent normal lung tissue. The sequence is built from TRBV14 and TRBJ2-1; possibly the D gene is TRBD2, per 6 matching bases. The CDR3 corresponds to CASSQGDSTYNEQFF. The DNA sequence follows: TGTGCCAGCAGCCAAGGGGACTCAACCTACAATGAGCAGTTCTTC.